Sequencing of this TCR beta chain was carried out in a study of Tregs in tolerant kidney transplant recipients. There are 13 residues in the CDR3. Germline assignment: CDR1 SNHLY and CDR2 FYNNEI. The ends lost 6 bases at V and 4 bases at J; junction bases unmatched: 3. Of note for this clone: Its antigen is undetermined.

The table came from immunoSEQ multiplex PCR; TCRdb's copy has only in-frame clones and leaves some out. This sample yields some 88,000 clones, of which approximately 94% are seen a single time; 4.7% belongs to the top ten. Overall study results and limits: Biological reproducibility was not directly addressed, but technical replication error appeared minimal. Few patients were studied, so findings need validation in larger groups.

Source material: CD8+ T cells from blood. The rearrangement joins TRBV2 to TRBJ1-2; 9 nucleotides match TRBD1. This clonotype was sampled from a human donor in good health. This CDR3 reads CASSGQGLYGYTF. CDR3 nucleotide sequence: TGTGCCAGCAGCGGACAGGGGCTCTATGGCTACACCTTC.